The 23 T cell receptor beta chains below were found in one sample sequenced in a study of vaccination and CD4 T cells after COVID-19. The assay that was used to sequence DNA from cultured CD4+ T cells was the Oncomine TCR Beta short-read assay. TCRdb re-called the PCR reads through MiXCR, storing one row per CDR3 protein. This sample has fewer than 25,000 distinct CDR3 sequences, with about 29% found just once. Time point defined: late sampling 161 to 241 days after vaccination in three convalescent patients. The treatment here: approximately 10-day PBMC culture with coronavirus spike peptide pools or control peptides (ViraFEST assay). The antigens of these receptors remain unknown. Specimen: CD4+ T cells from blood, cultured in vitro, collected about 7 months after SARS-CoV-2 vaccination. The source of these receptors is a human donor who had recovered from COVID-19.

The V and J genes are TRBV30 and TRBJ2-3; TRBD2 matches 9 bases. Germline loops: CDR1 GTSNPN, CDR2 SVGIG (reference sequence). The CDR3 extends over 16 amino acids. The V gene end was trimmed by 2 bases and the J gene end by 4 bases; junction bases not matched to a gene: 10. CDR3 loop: CAWSYPGTSLADTQYF. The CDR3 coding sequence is TGTGCCTGGAGTTACCCCGGGACTAGCCTAGCAGATACGCAGTATTTT.

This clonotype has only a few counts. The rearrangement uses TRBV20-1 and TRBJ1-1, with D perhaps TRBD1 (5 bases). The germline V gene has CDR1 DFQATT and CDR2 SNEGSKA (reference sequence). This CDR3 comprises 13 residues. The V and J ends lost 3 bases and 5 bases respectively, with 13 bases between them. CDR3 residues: CSASFSGGTEAFF. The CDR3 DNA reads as TGCAGTGCTAGCTTCTCCGGGGGAACTGAAGCTTTCTTT.

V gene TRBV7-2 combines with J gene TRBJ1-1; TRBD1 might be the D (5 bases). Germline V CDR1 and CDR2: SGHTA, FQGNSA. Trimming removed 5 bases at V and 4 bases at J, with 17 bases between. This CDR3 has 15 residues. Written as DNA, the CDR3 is TGTGCCAGCAGCCCATGGAGGGGTCGTGGCACTGAAGCTTTCTTT. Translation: CASSPWRGRGTEAFF.

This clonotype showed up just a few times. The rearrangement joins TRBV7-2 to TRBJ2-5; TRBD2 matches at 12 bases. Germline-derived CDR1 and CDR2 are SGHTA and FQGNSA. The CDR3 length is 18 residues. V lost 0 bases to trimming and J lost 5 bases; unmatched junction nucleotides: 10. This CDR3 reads CASSLAQRASGRAETQYF. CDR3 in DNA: TGTGCCAGCAGCTTAGCGCAACGGGCTAGCGGGAGGGCCGAGACCCAGTACTTC.

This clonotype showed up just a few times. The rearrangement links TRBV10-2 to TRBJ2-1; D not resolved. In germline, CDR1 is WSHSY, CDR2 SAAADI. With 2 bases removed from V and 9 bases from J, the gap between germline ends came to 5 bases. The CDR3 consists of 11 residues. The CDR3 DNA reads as TGCGCCAGCAGTGAGACCCGTGAGCAGTTCTTC. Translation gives CASSETREQFF.

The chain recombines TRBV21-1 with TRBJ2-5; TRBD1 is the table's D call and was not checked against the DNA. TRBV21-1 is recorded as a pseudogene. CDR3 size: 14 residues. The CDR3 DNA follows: TGTGCCAGCAGCAATCCCCAGGGCCAAGAGACCCAGTACTTC. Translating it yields CASSNPQGQETQYF.

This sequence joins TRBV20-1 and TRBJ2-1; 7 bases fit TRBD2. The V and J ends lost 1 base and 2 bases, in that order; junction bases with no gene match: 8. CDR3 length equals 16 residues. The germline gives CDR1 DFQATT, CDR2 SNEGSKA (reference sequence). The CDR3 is CSARVGLLAPYNEQFF. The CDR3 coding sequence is TGCAGTGCTAGAGTTGGGCTACTAGCGCCCTACAATGAGCAGTTCTTC.

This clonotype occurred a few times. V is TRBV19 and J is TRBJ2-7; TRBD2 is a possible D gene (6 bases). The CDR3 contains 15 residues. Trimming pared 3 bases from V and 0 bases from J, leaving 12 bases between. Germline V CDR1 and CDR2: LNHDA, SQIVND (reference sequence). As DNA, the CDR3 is TGTGCCAGTAGTATTGGGGGGACCTACTCCTACGAGCAGTACTTC. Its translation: CASSIGGTYSYEQYF.

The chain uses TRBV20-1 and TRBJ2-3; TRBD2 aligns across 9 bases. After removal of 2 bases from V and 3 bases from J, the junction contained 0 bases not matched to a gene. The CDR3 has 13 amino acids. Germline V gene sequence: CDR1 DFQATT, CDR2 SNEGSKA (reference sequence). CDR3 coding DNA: TGCAGTGCTAGACTAGCGGGAACAGATACGCAGTATTTT. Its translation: CSARLAGTDTQYF.

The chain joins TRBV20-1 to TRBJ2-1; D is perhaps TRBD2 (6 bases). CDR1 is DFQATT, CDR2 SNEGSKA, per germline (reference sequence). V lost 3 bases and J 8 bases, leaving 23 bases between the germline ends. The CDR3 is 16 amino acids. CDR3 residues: CSASLLTMGGSDEQFF. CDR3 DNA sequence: TGCAGTGCTAGTCTCCTCACTATGGGAGGTAGCGATGAGCAGTTCTTC.

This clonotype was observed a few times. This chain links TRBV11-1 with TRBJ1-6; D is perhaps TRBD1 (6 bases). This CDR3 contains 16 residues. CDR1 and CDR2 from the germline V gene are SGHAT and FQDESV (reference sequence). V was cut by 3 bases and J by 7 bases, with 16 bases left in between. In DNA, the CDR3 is TGTGCCAGCAGCTTTGTATCCGGACAGTCGAATTCACCCCTCCACTTT. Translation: CASSFVSGQSNSPLHF.

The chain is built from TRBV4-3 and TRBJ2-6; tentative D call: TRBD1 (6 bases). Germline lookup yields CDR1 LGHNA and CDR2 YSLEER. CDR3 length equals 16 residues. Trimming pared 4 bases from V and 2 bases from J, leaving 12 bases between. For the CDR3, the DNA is TGCGCCAGCAGCCCAGAAGCAGGGGCTGGGGCCAACGTCCTGACTTTC. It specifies CASSPEAGAGANVLTF.

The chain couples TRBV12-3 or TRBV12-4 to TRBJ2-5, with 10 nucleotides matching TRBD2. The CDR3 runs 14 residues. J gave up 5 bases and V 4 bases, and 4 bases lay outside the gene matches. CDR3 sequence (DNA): TGTGCCAGCAGTTCCTCTAGCGGGAGTGAGACCCAGTACTTC. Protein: CASSSSSGSETQYF.

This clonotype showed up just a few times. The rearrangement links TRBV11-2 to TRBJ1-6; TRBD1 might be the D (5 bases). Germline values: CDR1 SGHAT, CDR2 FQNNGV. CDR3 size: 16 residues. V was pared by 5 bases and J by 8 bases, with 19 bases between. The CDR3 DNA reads TGTGCCAGCAGCCTAAGGCCGAGGGGAGCGGATTCACCCCTCCACTTT. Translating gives CASSLRPRGADSPLHF.

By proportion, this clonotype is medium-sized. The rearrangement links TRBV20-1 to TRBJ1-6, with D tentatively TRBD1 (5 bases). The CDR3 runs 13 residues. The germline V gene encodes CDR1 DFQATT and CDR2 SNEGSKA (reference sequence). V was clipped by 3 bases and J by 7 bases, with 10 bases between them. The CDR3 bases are TGCAGTGCTAGGAGGCCAGGGAATTCACCCCTCCACTTT. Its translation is CSARRPGNSPLHF.

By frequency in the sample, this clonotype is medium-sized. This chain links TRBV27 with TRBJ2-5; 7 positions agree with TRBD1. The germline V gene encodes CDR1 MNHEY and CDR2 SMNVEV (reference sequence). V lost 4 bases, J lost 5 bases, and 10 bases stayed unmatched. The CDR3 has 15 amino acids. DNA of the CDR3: TGTGCCAGCAGTTCCAGCTGGGACAGTTTTGAGACCCAGTACTTC. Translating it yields CASSSSWDSFETQYF.

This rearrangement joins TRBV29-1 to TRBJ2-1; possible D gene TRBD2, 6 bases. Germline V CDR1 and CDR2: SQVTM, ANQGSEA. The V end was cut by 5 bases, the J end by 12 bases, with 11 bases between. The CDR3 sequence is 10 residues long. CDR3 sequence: CSVRAGRQFF. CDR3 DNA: TGCAGCGTTCGGGCGGGACGGCAGTTCTTC.

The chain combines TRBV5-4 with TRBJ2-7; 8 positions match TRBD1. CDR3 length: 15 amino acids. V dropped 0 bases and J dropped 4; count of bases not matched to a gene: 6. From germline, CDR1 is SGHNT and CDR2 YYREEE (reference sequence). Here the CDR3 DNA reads TGTGCCAGCAGCTTGGCGCCAGGGGGCGCGTACGAGCAGTACTTC. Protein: CASSLAPGGAYEQYF.

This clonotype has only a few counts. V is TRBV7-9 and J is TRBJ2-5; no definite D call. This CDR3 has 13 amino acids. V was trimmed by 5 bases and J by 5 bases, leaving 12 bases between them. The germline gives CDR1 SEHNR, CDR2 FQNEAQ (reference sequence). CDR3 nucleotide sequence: TGTGCCAGCAGCCCCTACATATGGGAGACCCAGTACTTC. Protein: CASSPYIWETQYF.

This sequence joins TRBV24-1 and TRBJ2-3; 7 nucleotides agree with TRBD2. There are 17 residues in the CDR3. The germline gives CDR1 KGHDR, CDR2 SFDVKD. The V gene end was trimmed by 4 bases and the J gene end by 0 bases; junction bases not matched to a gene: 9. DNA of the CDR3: TGTGCCACCAGTGAACCGGGACTAACATCTAGCACAGATACGCAGTATTTT. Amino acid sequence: CATSEPGLTSSTDTQYF.

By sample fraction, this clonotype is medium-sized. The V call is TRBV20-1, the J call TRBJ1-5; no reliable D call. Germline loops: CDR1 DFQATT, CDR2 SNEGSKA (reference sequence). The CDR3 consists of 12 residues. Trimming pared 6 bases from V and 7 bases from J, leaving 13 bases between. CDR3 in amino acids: CSAVEGGQPQHF. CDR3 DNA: TGCAGTGCCGTCGAGGGAGGGCAGCCCCAGCATTTT.

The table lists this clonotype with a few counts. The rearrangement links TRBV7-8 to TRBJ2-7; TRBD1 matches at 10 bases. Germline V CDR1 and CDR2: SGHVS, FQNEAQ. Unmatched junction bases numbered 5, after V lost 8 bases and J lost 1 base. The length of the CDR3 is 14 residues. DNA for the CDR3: TGTGCCAGCGGCAGGACAGGGGGGTCCTACGAGCAGTACTTC. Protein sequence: CASGRTGGSYEQYF.

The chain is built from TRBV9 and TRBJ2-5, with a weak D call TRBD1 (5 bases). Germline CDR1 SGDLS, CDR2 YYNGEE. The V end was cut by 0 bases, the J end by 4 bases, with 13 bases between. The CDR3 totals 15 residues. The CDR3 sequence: CASSVAAGLGETQYF. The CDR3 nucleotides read TGTGCCAGCAGCGTAGCGGCAGGGTTGGGAGAGACCCAGTACTTC.